This T cell receptor beta chain is drawn from a study of blood T cell repertoires in COVID-19. Study background: Some COVID-19 samples were acute and others convalescent; all came from the United States, Italy and Spain. Sources were T cells, B-cell-depleted T cells, or PBMCs; the material itself was cDNA or gDNA.

V gave up 3 bases and J gave up 2 bases, with 7 bases separating them. Germline-derived CDR1 and CDR2 are LNHDA and SQIVND (reference sequence). The CDR3 covers 14 residues. Original processing methods: Estimated nucleated cell counts came from reference gene primer amplification. The protocol was immunoSEQ multiplex PCR, while the TCRdb copy is restricted to in-frame clones and leaves out a portion. The D gene and trimming were derived from the DNA, and the V and J assignments and clone size from that table. The sample consists of 180,000 or so clones, 75% to 85% of them appearing once. Seattle patients were enrolled during active infection and followed longitudinally.

This TCR was recovered from a woman in her 40s with COVID-19, enrolled during active disease. V and J are TRBV19 and TRBJ2-2; D gene unclear. Sequenced input: peripheral blood. CDR3 coding DNA: TGTGCCAGTAGTATGAGGCACAACACCGGGGAGCTGTTTTTT. Translated: CASSMRHNTGELFF.